This T cell receptor beta chain was profiled in a study of naive and memory T cell subsets. Study-wide findings and caveats: This RNA-based method may be sensitive to activation-related transcript changes.

An oligonucleotide containing a UMI was ligated to the 3' end of TCR cDNA. Amplification of ligated cDNA took four PCR rounds with SP2 and nested alpha and beta constant primers. TCRdb reanalysed the 5' RACE reads using MiXCR and keeps one entry per CDR3 protein. The sample yields 57,000 or so distinct CDR3 sequences, around 7.7% seen once. Germline values: CDR1 SGDLS, CDR2 YYNGEE. There are 14 residues in the CDR3. V lost 4 bases and J lost 5, with 13 bases in between. The table lists this clonotype with many counts. No antigen is known for it. The source of this sequence is a male donor in good health. V usage is TRBV9 and J usage is TRBJ1-5, with D perhaps matching TRBD1 (5 bases). CDR3 bases: TGTGCCAGCAGCTTCGGGACGGCCGATCAGCCCCAGCATTTT. Its translation: CASSFGTADQPQHF.